This entry lists 21 T cell receptor beta chains sequenced from one sample in a study of cytomegalovirus exposure and HLA in healthy donors. The PCR was carried out with 60 Vbeta primers and 13 Jbeta primers. The method was immunoSEQ multiplex PCR; TCRdb's version includes in-frame clones alone and lacks a portion of them. In total, the table holds over 100,000 clones. Sequences were obtained from PBMCs. The origin of the receptors is a man aged 25-45 years in good health and CMV-seronegative.

The rearrangement joins TRBV15 to TRBJ2-1; D might be TRBD2 (6 bases). Trimming stripped 5 bases from V and 7 bases from J, with 18 bases between. The germline gives CDR1 LNHNV, CDR2 YYDKDF (reference sequence). This CDR3 is 15 amino acids long. The CDR3: CATSRDEGGRNEQFF. In DNA form, the CDR3 reads TGTGCCACCAGCCGCGACGAGGGAGGCCGAAATGAGCAGTTCTTC.

The rearrangement uses TRBV5-4 and TRBJ1-4; D unclear. V dropped 4 bases and J dropped 5 bases, with 15 bases sitting between them. CDR3 size: 15 residues. CDR1 and CDR2 from the germline V gene are SGHNT and YYREEE (reference sequence). The CDR3 spells CASSAELAENEKLFF. DNA of the CDR3: TGTGCCAGCAGCGCGGAACTGGCGGAGAATGAAAAACTGTTTTTT.

The chain recombines TRBV7-7 with TRBJ2-1, with D possibly TRBD1 on 5 matching bases. CDR3 size: 16 residues. Germline CDR1 reads SSHAT; CDR2 reads FNYEAQ (reference sequence). V was clipped by 1 base and J by 0 bases, with 10 bases between them. The CDR3 region has the DNA TGTGCCAGCAGCTTAGTCTTGACAGCCTCCTACAATGAGCAGTTCTTC. Protein: CASSLVLTASYNEQFF.

J is TRBJ2-7 and V is TRBV7-9; a weak D match, TRBD2 (6 bases). Germline CDR1 and CDR2: SEHNR and FQNEAQ (reference sequence). CDR3 length: 11 residues. Trimming pared 11 bases from V and 6 bases from J, leaving 14 bases between. CDR3 DNA sequence: TGTGCCGTAGCGGACCCGGGCGAGCAGTACTTC. This translates into CAVADPGEQYF.

V gene TRBV5-1 combines with J gene TRBJ2-1; TRBD2 might be the D (6 bases). Looked up from germline, CDR1 is SGHRS and CDR2 is YFSETQ. This CDR3 has 12 residues. V shed 1 base and J shed 8 bases, with 7 bases lying between them. CDR3 region: CASSLWGDEQFF. The CDR3 nucleotides read TGCGCCAGCAGCTTGTGGGGGGATGAGCAGTTCTTC.

J is TRBJ2-3 and V is TRBV6-4; tentative D call: TRBD2 (5 bases). From germline, CDR1 is MRHNA and CDR2 SNTAGT. V lost 2 bases and J 3 bases, leaving 6 bases between the germline ends. This CDR3 is 13 amino acids long. CDR3 residues: CASSDRETDTQYF. CDR3 nucleotide sequence: TGTGCCAGCAGTGACAGGGAGACAGATACGCAGTATTTT.

A word on this clone: Other DNA sequences in the sample encode the same CDR3. V usage is TRBV5-4 and J usage is TRBJ2-7; TRBD2 aligns across 10 bases. The J segment lost 1 base and the V segment lost 0 bases, leaving 4 bases of the junction unmatched. This CDR3 comprises 16 residues. Per the germline V gene, CDR1 is SGHNT and CDR2 is YYREEE (reference sequence). The CDR3 nucleotides read TGTGCCAGCAGCTTGGACTTTAGCGGGGGGTCCTACGAGCAGTACTTC. Its translation is CASSLDFSGGSYEQYF.

This chain joins TRBV5-1 and TRBJ1-1, with D maybe TRBD1 (5 bases). The ends were cut back, 1 base at V and 4 bases at J, with 11 bases in the middle. This CDR3 has 14 amino acids. Germline assignment: CDR1 SGHRS and CDR2 YFSETQ. The DNA for the CDR3 is TGCGCCAGCAGCTTGAGGCAGGGCAGCACTGAAGCTTTCTTT. It specifies CASSLRQGSTEAFF.

V usage is TRBV5-1 and J usage is TRBJ2-1; 16 positions agree with TRBD2. Germline loops: CDR1 SGHRS, CDR2 YFSETQ. V lost 1 base and J lost 0; bases outside the gene matches: 7. The CDR3 sequence is 20 residues long. CDR3 amino acids: CASSLLGLAGGGPSYNEQFF. The CDR3 nucleotides read TGCGCCAGCAGCTTGCTGGGACTAGCGGGGGGGGGACCCTCCTACAATGAGCAGTTCTTC.

The CDR3 loop is CASSRGGGNQPQHF. The CDR3 region has the DNA TGTGCCAGCAGTAGGGGAGGGGGCAATCAGCCCCAGCATTTT. The V and J genes are TRBV6-5 and TRBJ1-5; possible D gene TRBD1, 5 bases. The CDR3 runs to 14 residues. Per the germline V gene, CDR1 is MNHEY and CDR2 is SVGAGI. Trimming removed 5 bases at V and 2 bases at J, with 10 bases between.

The V call is TRBV5-1, the J call TRBJ2-5, with D perhaps matching TRBD2 (7 bases). Trimming shortened V by 3 bases and J by 4 bases, and 10 bases separated the two germline ends. The germline V gene encodes CDR1 SGHRS and CDR2 YFSETQ. The CDR3 sequence is 13 residues long. The CDR3 here is CASSWGGGETQYF. Here the CDR3 DNA reads TGCGCCAGCAGCTGGGGAGGGGGAGAGACCCAGTACTTC.

The chain recombines TRBV28 with TRBJ1-1; 8 bases align to TRBD1. Germline-derived CDR1 and CDR2 are MDHEN and SYDVKM. V dropped 4 bases and J dropped 5; count of bases not matched to a gene: 3. There are 13 residues in the CDR3. This CDR3 is CASSSTGETEAFF. The CDR3 nucleotides read TGTGCCAGCAGTTCGACAGGGGAAACTGAAGCTTTCTTT.

The V gene is TRBV9, the J gene TRBJ2-3, with 15 bases that match TRBD2. The CDR3 is made up of 19 amino acids. Germline assignment: CDR1 SGDLS and CDR2 YYNGEE. V was clipped by 0 bases and J by 5 bases; unmatched bases: 10. CDR3 protein: CASSVASGLAGGYEDTQYF. CDR3 sequence (DNA): TGTGCCAGCAGCGTAGCATCCGGACTAGCGGGGGGGTATGAAGATACGCAGTATTTT.

The chain uses TRBV11-2 and TRBJ2-7, with 9 positions matching TRBD1. CDR3 length: 14 amino acids. After removal of 5 bases from V and 7 bases from J, the junction contained 9 bases not matched to a gene. The V gene's germline CDR1 is SGHAT and CDR2 FQNNGV. The CDR3 nucleotides read TGTGCCAGCAGCCGCCTGACAGGGGGTAGGGAGCAGTACTTC. This encodes CASSRLTGGREQYF. Variable domain in full (rest from reference TRBV11-2 and TRBJ2-7): EAGVAQSPRYKIIEKRQSVAFWCNPISGHATLYWYQQILGQGPKLLIQFQNNGVVDDSQLPKDRFSAERLKGVDSTLKIQPAKLEDSAVYLCASSRLTGGREQYFGPGTRLTVT.

The CDR3 loop reads CASSFPGITEAFF. CDR3 bases: TGTGCCAGCAGCTTCCCCGGGATCACTGAAGCTTTCTTT. The chain combines TRBV5-6 with TRBJ1-1, with D unclear. V was trimmed by 2 bases and J by 4 bases, leaving 9 bases between them. The CDR3 length is 13 residues. Germline loops: CDR1 SGHDT, CDR2 YYEEEE.

The chain employs TRBV5-1 and TRBJ2-5; 10 nucleotides agree with TRBD2. Trimming at V came to 4 bases and at J to 7 bases, leaving 10 bases not matched to a gene. The germline gives CDR1 SGHRS, CDR2 YFSETQ. The CDR3 sequence is 15 residues long. CDR3 DNA: TGCGCCAGCAGCCCCGAAGGCTTAGCGGGGGGGACCCAGTACTTC. This translates into CASSPEGLAGGTQYF.

The chain employs TRBV5-1 and TRBJ2-1; 9 bases fit TRBD2. The CDR3 consists of 17 residues. Germline V CDR1 and CDR2: SGHRS, YFSETQ. J gave up 6 bases and V 0 bases, and 10 bases lay outside the gene matches. The CDR3 loop is CASSLGFFAGGLNEQFF. The CDR3 DNA is TGCGCCAGCAGCTTGGGGTTTTTTGCGGGGGGGCTCAATGAGCAGTTCTTC.

V and J are TRBV11-2 and TRBJ2-3; 8 nucleotides match TRBD1. Trimming cost V 4 bases and J 2 bases; bases outside gene matches: 5. Germline-derived CDR1 and CDR2 are SGHAT and FQNNGV. There are 15 residues in the CDR3. CDR3 DNA sequence: TGTGCCAGCAGCTCGTGGACAGGGACCACAGATACGCAGTATTTT. This gives the protein CASSSWTGTTDTQYF.

The V gene is TRBV15, the J gene TRBJ1-1; TRBD1 might be the D (5 bases). The CDR3 totals 16 residues. CDR1 and CDR2 (germline): LNHNV, YYDKDF (reference sequence). Trimming shortened V by 0 bases and J by 11 bases, and 22 bases separated the two germline ends. CDR3 sequence: CATSRDRREGPHGAFF. Here the CDR3 DNA reads TGTGCCACCAGCAGAGATAGGCGGGAGGGGCCCCACGGGGCTTTCTTT. The complete variable domain, with remaining parts taken from reference TRBV15 and TRBJ1-1, reads DAMVIQNPRYQVTQFGKPVTLSCSQTLNHNVMYWYQQKSSQAPKLLFHYYDKDFNNEADTPDNFQSRRPNTSFCFLDIRSPGLGDTAMYLCATSRDRREGPHGAFFGQGTRLTVV.

The chain uses TRBV5-5 and TRBJ1-5; TRBD1 might be the D (6 bases). Germline assignment: CDR1 SGHKS and CDR2 YYEKEE (reference sequence). CDR3 size: 15 residues. V dropped 4 bases and J dropped 0 bases, with 11 bases sitting between them. The CDR3 nucleotides read TGTGCCAGCAGCATTCAGGGGAATAGCAATCAGCCCCAGCATTTT. This codes for CASSIQGNSNQPQHF.

The chain has TRBV4-2 and TRBJ2-3; 9 bases align to TRBD2. V lost 0 bases, J lost 6 bases, and 10 bases stayed unmatched. The CDR3 has 17 residues. The germline gives CDR1 LGHNA, CDR2 YNFKEQ. CDR3 in amino acids: CASSQDRGGGAVDTQYF. CDR3 coding DNA: TGTGCCAGCAGCCAAGATAGGGGCGGGGGGGCTGTGGATACGCAGTATTTT.